This TCR beta chain was observed in a study of cytomegalovirus exposure and HLA in healthy donors. Study findings and constraints: An ancestry cluster, one associated with Asian ancestry, reportedly showed fewer N-insertions than the roughly 700-donor mean in a later analysis. Altogether, some 170 TCR beta chains were recorded as cytomegalovirus-associated. TCR beta sequences reportedly predicted most subjects' HLA-A and HLA-B alleles accurately.

Primers for the PCR totalled 60 Vbeta and 13 Jbeta. This table comes from immunoSEQ multiplex PCR, and its TCRdb copy is limited to in-frame clones, with some not included. The sample records roughly 180,000 clones, about 80% being singletons. CDR1 KGHSH and CDR2 LQKENI come from the germline V gene. This CDR3 contains 17 residues. V lost 6 bases and J lost 0, with 20 bases in between. The table lists this clone with a few counts. Its cognate antigen is unknown. Nominally healthy donors were sampled, though unrecorded immune exposures were likely. This sequence joins TRBV18 and TRBJ1-1, with D tentatively TRBD1 (5 bases). Sequences were obtained from PBMCs. This receptor was obtained from a woman younger than 45 in good health and CMV-seropositive. The CDR3 loop reads CASSLAVGAPMNTEAFF. The CDR3 DNA reads as TGTGCCAGCTCGCTCGCGGTAGGGGCCCCCATGAACACTGAAGCTTTCTTT.